These T cell receptor beta chains were read from a single sample in a study of T cell responses to AZD1222 COVID-19 vaccine. Data came from immunoSEQ multiplex PCR; TCRdb stores just in-frame clones and leaves some out. This sample has about 130,000 clones, with approximately 80% found just once. The input for sequencing was peripheral blood, taken on day 0 of AZD1222 vaccination. These receptors originate from an adult in good health. Both conserved end residues are part of each CDR3. A D gene is named only where the DNA matches it firmly. Expanded clones are given a class, and other clones once, few, many or no size at all.

clone_size | j_call | v_call | d_call | cdr3_nt | cdr3_aa
. | TRBJ2-2 | TRBV28 | . | TGTGCCAGCAGTTCCGACCCACAGATGACGAACACCGGGGAGCTGTTTTTT | CASSSDPQMTNTGELFF
. | TRBJ1-6 | TRBV2 | . | TGTGCCAGCAGTGAAAGGACTTCCTATAATTCACCCCTCCACTTT | CASSERTSYNSPLHF
. | TRBJ1-6 | TRBV6-5 | TRBD1 | TGTGCCAGCAGTCCTCGGACAGGGGGGAATTCACCCCTCCACTTT | CASSPRTGGNSPLHF
. | TRBJ1-2 | TRBV5-6 | TRBD1 | TGTGCCAGCAGCTCCGGGACAGGGGGCAACTATGGCTACACCTTC | CASSSGTGGNYGYTF
once | TRBJ1-1 | TRBV6-5 | . | TGTGCCAGCGGTAAGAGAAGGGGCCCCAACACTGAAGCTTTCTTT | CASGKRRGPNTEAFF
. | TRBJ1-1 | TRBV5-1 | . | TGCGCCAGCAGCTTTTCAAGTGGGACTGAAGCTTTCTTT | CASSFSSGTEAFF
once | TRBJ1-4 | TRBV5-1 | . | TGCGCCAGCAGCGTTGAGGGCCTTAATGAAAAACTGTTTTTT | CASSVEGLNEKLFF
. | TRBJ1-2 | TRBV28 | . | TGTGCCAGCAGCGCGGGAGGTTCAGCCGGCTATAACTATGGCTACACCTTC | CASSAGGSAGYNYGYTF
. | TRBJ1-6 | TRBV5-5 | . | TGTGCCAGCAGCTTCCTCCAGGGGAACTCACCCCTCCACTTT | CASSFLQGNSPLHF
. | TRBJ1-1 | TRBV18 | . | TGTGCCAGCTCGCCGGGCCTGGGGTCCAACCCGAACACTGAAGCTTTCTTT | CASSPGLGSNPNTEAFF
. | TRBJ1-1 | TRBV5-6 | TRBD1 | TGTGCCAGCAGCTTGTTCGACAGGGTCAGCATGAACACTGAAGCTTTCTTT | CASSLFDRVSMNTEAFF
. | TRBJ1-5 | TRBV6-5 | . | TGTGCCAGCAGTCCGGGACATAATAGCAATCAGCCCCAGCATTTT | CASSPGHNSNQPQHF
. | TRBJ2-4 | TRBV3-1/TRBV3-2 | TRBD2 | TGTGCCAGCAGCCAAGGGGGAGGGATACTAAACATTCAGTACTTC | CASSQGGGILNIQYF
once | TRBJ1-1 | TRBV11-2 | . | TGTGCCAGCAGCTTATACACTGAAGCTTTCTTT | CASSLYTEAFF
. | TRBJ1-2 | TRBV6-1 | . | TGTGCCAGCAGTGAAGAACAGGGACCTAACTATGGCTACACCTTC | CASSEEQGPNYGYTF
. | TRBJ2-7 | TRBV7-2 | TRBD2 | TGTGCCAGCAGCTTAGAAGAATTGCGGGGGGGCAGGTCCTACGAGCAGTACTTC | CASSLEELRGGRSYEQYF
. | TRBJ1-6 | TRBV12-3/TRBV12-4 | . | TGTGCCAGCAGCCCCCAAATCGGTTCACCCCTCCACTTT | CASSPQIGSPLHF
many | TRBJ1-5 | TRBV10-3 | . | TGTGCCACCCGACCAACGGATGTCCCGAATCAGCCCCAGCATTTT | CATRPTDVPNQPQHF
. | TRBJ1-2 | TRBV2 | TRBD1 | TGTGCCAGCAGTGGGGGACAGTCAGAATTTAACTATGGCTACACCTTC | CASSGGQSEFNYGYTF
. | TRBJ2-7 | TRBV29-1 | . | TGCAGCGTTGCTGGGGCCAACTACGAGCAGTACTTC | CSVAGANYEQYF
. | TRBJ1-1 | TRBV29-1 | TRBD1 | TGCAGCGTTTCCAAGAGGACAGGGGGTCGCATGAACACTGAAGCTTTCTTT | CSVSKRTGGRMNTEAFF
. | TRBJ1-3 | TRBV5-1 | TRBD1 | TGCGCCAGCAGCTCCGACAGGGGGTTCTCTGGAAACACCATATATTTT | CASSSDRGFSGNTIYF
. | TRBJ1-5 | TRBV6-6 | . | TGTGCCAGCAGTCACCGGGGCAGGGCCATTAGCAATCAGCCCCAGCATTTT | CASSHRGRAISNQPQHF
. | TRBJ2-2 | TRBV7-8 | . | TGTGCCAGCAGCTTATCTGGGACCCGGGGCGGGGAGCTGTTTTTT | CASSLSGTRGGELFF
. | TRBJ2-7 | TRBV5-1 | TRBD2 | TGCGCCAGCAGCTTGAAACTAGCGGGGGGAAGCTTACCCTACGAGCAGTACTTC | CASSLKLAGGSLPYEQYF
. | TRBJ2-1 | TRBV5-1 | . | TGCGCCAGCTATCCAGGGTTCGAGGCGGGGGCTGCCTACAATGAGCAGTTCTTC | CASYPGFEAGAAYNEQFF
. | TRBJ1-1 | TRBV15 | . | TGTGCCACCAGCAGAGAGATATTGAGTAACACTGAAGCTTTCTTT | CATSREILSNTEAFF